This record looks at one T cell receptor (beta chain) sequence and its context. Its specificity is not known. Time point specified: week 5, during vaccination. Every single dose of the vaccine, 300 ug of mutant IDH1 20-mer peptide, came with topical imiquimod. This sample was taken from a study of a mutant IDH1 vaccine in newly diagnosed glioma. After removal of 1 base from V and 4 bases from J, the junction contained 9 bases not matched to a gene. From germline, CDR1 is MGHRA and CDR2 YSYEKL. The length of the CDR3 is 16 residues. The assay was immunoSEQ multiplex PCR, and TCRdb's table has in-frame clones only and misses some. The table includes under 45,000 clones, roughly 80% detected once.

The clonotype originates from a man aged 45-60 years with glioma. The material was PBMCs, obtained from a glioma patient whose treatment included an IDH1 peptide vaccine. The rearrangement joins TRBV4-1 to TRBJ1-2; TRBD1 agrees at 7 bases. The CDR3 sequence is CASSQAKGRGSYGYTF. Written as DNA, the CDR3 is TGCGCCAGCAGCCAAGCAAAAGGCAGGGGGAGCTATGGCTACACCTTC.